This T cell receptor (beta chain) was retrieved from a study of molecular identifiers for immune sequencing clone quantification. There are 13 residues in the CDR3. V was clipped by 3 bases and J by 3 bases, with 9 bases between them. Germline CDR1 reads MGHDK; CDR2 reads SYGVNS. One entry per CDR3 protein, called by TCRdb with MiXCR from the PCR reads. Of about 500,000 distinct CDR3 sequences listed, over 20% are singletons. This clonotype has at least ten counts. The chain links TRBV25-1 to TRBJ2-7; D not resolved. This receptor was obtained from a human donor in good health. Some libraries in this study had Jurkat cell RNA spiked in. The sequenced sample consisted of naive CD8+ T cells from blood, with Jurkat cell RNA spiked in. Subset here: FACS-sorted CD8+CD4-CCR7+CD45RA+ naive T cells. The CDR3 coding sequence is TGTGCCAGCAGTGAGATAGGAGACTACGAGCAGTACTTC. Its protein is CASSEIGDYEQYF.